This T cell receptor (beta chain) stems from a study of shared clonotypes between healthy human individuals. Whole-study results and caveats: Larger richness was generally estimated for naive than memory subsets.

Sequencing was performed with immunoSEQ multiplex PCR; in TCRdb, only in-frame clones are kept and a portion is missing. The sample yields approximately 1.5 million clones, 95% to 99% seen once. In regard to this clone: Its antigen is as yet unknown.

Subsets obtained from CD4+ cells comprised CD45RA+ naive and CD45RA-negative memory cells. The germline CDR1 and CDR2 sequences are ENHRY and SYGVKD. This CDR3 region has 13 residues. V was cut by 10 bases and J by 1 base, with 13 bases left in between. Source material: naive CD4+ T cells sorted from blood. Regarding subset: CD45RA+ positively selected. V usage is TRBV10-3 and J usage is TRBJ1-1, with D tentatively TRBD1 (6 bases). The clonotype originates from a man aged 25 to 45 in good health. The CDR3 protein is CATSQGENTEAFF. CDR3 DNA sequence: TGTGCCACCTCACAGGGAGAGAACACTGAAGCTTTCTTT.